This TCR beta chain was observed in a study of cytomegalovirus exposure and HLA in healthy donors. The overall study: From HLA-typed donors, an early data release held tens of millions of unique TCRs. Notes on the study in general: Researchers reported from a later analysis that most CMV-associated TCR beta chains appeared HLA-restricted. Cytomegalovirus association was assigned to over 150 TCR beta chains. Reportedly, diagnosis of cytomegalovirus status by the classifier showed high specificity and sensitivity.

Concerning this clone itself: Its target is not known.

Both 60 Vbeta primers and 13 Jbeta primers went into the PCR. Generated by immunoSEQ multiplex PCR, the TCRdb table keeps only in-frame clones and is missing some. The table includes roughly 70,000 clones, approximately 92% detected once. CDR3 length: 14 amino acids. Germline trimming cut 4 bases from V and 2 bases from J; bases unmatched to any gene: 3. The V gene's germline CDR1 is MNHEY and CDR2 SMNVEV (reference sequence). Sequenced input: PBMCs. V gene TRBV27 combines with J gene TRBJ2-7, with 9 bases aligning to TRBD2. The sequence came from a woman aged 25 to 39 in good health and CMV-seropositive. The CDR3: CASSSGLAPYEQYF. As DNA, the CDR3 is TGTGCCAGCAGTTCGGGACTAGCCCCCTACGAGCAGTACTTC.